Below, 19 T cell receptor beta chains from the same sample are listed, as sequenced in a study of blood T cell repertoires in COVID-19. Sequencing used immunoSEQ multiplex PCR; TCRdb keeps in-frame clones, though not all of them. The sample holds approximately 130,000 clones, around four fifths seen once. Sequencing was performed on peripheral blood. These receptors all stem from a human donor in a cohort sampled during active COVID-19.

The chain has TRBV28 and TRBJ2-2; the match to TRBD2 covers 9 bases. The J segment lost 7 bases and the V segment lost 5 bases, leaving 14 bases of the junction unmatched. The germline V gene has CDR1 MDHEN and CDR2 SYDVKM. The CDR3 length is 17 residues. CDR3 nucleotides: TGTGCCAGCAGTCCACCCCCAGGCGGGGGGGCGGACGGGGAGCTGTTTTTT. Its translation: CASSPPPGGGADGELFF. Full variable domain (rest looked up from reference TRBV28 and TRBJ2-2): DVKVTQSSRYLVKRTGEKVFLECVQDMDHENMFWYRQDPGLGLRLIYFSYDVKMKEKGDIPEGYSVSREKKERFSLILESASTNQTSMYLCASSPPPGGGADGELFFGEGSRLTVL.

This CDR3 reads CAIAEQDNQETQYF. CDR3 nucleotide sequence: TGTGCCATCGCTGAGCAGGACAACCAAGAGACCCAGTACTTC. The V call is TRBV10-3, the J call TRBJ2-5; possible D gene TRBD1, 5 bases. Germline CDR1 and CDR2: ENHRY and SYGVKD. This CDR3 spans 14 amino acids. Trimming cost V 8 bases and J 0 bases, with 13 bases left between them.

This chain connects TRBV20-1 to TRBJ2-1; D is uncertain. Trimming took 4 bases from V and 6 from J, leaving 4 bases between them. The CDR3 contains 10 residues. Germline CDR1 is DFQATT and CDR2 is SNEGSKA (reference sequence). The CDR3 region is CSATGNEQFF. In DNA form, the CDR3 reads TGCAGTGCTACCGGCAATGAGCAGTTCTTC.

V is TRBV27 and J is TRBJ2-5, with 9 bases that match TRBD1. Trimming took 2 bases from V and 5 from J; bases not matched to a gene: 18. CDR1 is MNHEY and CDR2 is SMNVEV in the germline V gene (reference sequence). This CDR3 is built from 19 residues. The CDR3 loop reads CASSLGRGQGKWGRETQYF. The CDR3 DNA follows: TGTGCCAGCAGTTTAGGGCGCGGACAGGGGAAGTGGGGTCGGGAGACCCAGTACTTC.

The rearrangement joins TRBV5-6 to TRBJ2-1; 10 bases line up with TRBD2. Germline values: CDR1 SGHDT, CDR2 YYEEEE. The CDR3 covers 15 residues. After removal of 1 base from V and 10 bases from J, the junction contained 8 bases not matched to a gene. This CDR3 is CASSLPGLAGVEQFF. The CDR3 nucleotides are TGTGCCAGCAGCTTGCCGGGTCTAGCGGGAGTAGAGCAGTTCTTC.

This chain joins TRBV6-5 and TRBJ1-1, with a weak D call TRBD1 (5 bases). CDR1 and CDR2 (germline): MNHEY, SVGAGI. This CDR3 has 13 amino acids. Trimming took 5 bases from V and 10 from J, leaving 17 bases between them. This chain's CDR3 is CASSPGIRTGAFF. CDR3 bases: TGTGCCAGCAGTCCGGGTATAAGAACAGGAGCTTTCTTT.

The rearrangement uses TRBV30 and TRBJ2-5, with D perhaps TRBD1 (6 bases). Germline CDR1 reads GTSNPN; CDR2 reads SVGIG (reference sequence). The V end was cut by 0 bases, the J end by 6 bases, with 11 bases between. There are 13 residues in the CDR3. The chain's CDR3 is CAWSVVGAKTQYF. In nucleotides, the CDR3 is TGTGCCTGGAGTGTGGTGGGGGCGAAGACCCAGTACTTC.

The chain joins TRBV29-1 to TRBJ2-1, with TRBD1 matching over 10 bases. The CDR3 has 13 amino acids. J lost 6 bases, V lost 6 bases, and 5 bases had no gene match. The germline gives CDR1 SQVTM, CDR2 ANQGSEA. The CDR3 sequence: CSVRDRGANEQFF. The DNA for the CDR3 is TGCAGCGTCCGGGACAGGGGCGCCAATGAGCAGTTCTTC.

The CDR3 DNA reads TGTGCCAGCAGTGACGTCCGGGCGGGGGGTACAGATACGCAGTATTTT. Amino acid sequence: CASSDVRAGGTDTQYF. The chain employs TRBV2 and TRBJ2-3; 8 nucleotides align to TRBD2. The CDR3 has 16 amino acids. V was pared by 3 bases and J by 3 bases, with 8 bases of the junction left unmatched. Germline assignment: CDR1 SNHLY and CDR2 FYNNEI.

The chain employs TRBV1 and TRBJ1-3. TRBV1 corresponds to a pseudogene. The length of the CDR3 is 13 residues. The CDR3 here is CTSSRRGGNTIYF. The CDR3 coding sequence is TGCACCAGCAGCCGACGGGGTGGAAACACCATATATTTT.

This clone was picked up a small number of times. J is TRBJ1-1 and V is TRBV7-8; tentative D call: TRBD1 (6 bases). From germline, CDR1 is SGHVS and CDR2 FQNEAQ. The CDR3 runs to 16 residues. Trimming cost V 5 bases and J 4 bases, with 20 bases left between them. DNA of the CDR3: TGTGCCAGCAGCCCTAGACAGGCTATCTTAACCACTGAAGCTTTCTTT. Translation: CASSPRQAILTTEAFF. Complete variable domain (other parts from reference TRBV7-8 and TRBJ1-1): GAGVSQSPRYKVAKRGQDVALRCDPISGHVSLFWYQQALGQGPEFLTYFQNEAQLDKSGLPSDRFFAERPEGSVSTLKIQRTQQEDSAVYLCASSPRQAILTTEAFFGQGTRLTVV.

This clone has a single count. This chain links TRBV19 with TRBJ2-1; a possible D gene is TRBD2 (6 bases). Germline V gene sequence: CDR1 LNHDA, CDR2 SQIVND (reference sequence). With 10 bases removed from V and 5 bases from J, the gap between germline ends came to 24 bases. The CDR3 spans 16 residues. CDR3 DNA sequence: TGTGCCAAGTCGCCGTCGCCGGGACTGGCCCACAATGAGCAGTTCTTC. It translates to CAKSPSPGLAHNEQFF.

The chain employs TRBV7-8 and TRBJ2-7, with 9 bases lining up with TRBD1. Per germline, CDR1 SGHVS and CDR2 FQNEAQ. V shed 4 bases, J shed 5 bases, and the junction held 3 bases outside the gene matches. The CDR3 is 13 amino acids. Here the CDR3 DNA reads TGTGCCAGCAGCTGGGACAGGGAGGACGAGCAGTACTTC. Protein sequence: CASSWDREDEQYF.

The chain employs TRBV6-5 and TRBJ2-1; no firm D call. V shed 10 bases and J shed 5 bases, with 15 bases lying between them. The germline CDR1 and CDR2 sequences are MNHEY and SVGAGI. CDR3 length equals 13 residues. The CDR3 protein is CATFDVADNEQFF. The CDR3 nucleotides are TGTGCCACCTTCGACGTCGCGGACAATGAGCAGTTCTTC.

The chain carries TRBV7-8 and TRBJ2-7, with 7 bases identical to TRBD2. The ends lost 5 bases at V and 7 bases at J; junction bases unmatched: 8. Looked up from germline, CDR1 is SGHVS and CDR2 is FQNEAQ. The CDR3 loop spans 13 amino acids. The CDR3 loop is CASSTGEGREQYF. Here the CDR3 DNA reads TGTGCCAGCAGCACCGGGGAGGGTCGAGAGCAGTACTTC.

The chain is built from TRBV5-4 and TRBJ2-2; tentatively, D is TRBD1 (6 bases). Germline-derived CDR1 and CDR2 are SGHNT and YYREEE (reference sequence). Trimming removed 1 base at V and 7 bases at J, with 17 bases between. This CDR3 comprises 16 residues. In nucleotides, the CDR3 is TGTGCCAGCAGCTTGTCCCAGACAGGAAGGAGCGGGGAGCTGTTTTTT. This sequence encodes CASSLSQTGRSGELFF.

The CDR3 is CASSFQGETEAFF. Here the CDR3 DNA reads TGTGCCAGCAGCTTCCAGGGGGAGACTGAAGCTTTCTTT. The genes are TRBV5-4 and TRBJ1-1; 7 positions agree with TRBD1. The CDR3 contains 13 residues. Germline V gives CDR1 SGHNT, CDR2 YYREEE (reference sequence). The junction had 3 bases not matched to a gene; V was cut back by 2 bases and J by 5 bases.

The chain recombines TRBV5-3 with TRBJ2-1; 10 bases agree with TRBD1. TRBV5-3 is given ORF status, its function remaining uncertain. J was trimmed by 6 bases and V by 6 bases; bases with no gene match: 18. This CDR3 contains 18 residues. CDR3 sequence reads: CARKRIAGDRGASNEQFF. In DNA, the CDR3 is TGTGCCAGAAAACGAATCGCGGGGGACAGGGGAGCGTCCAATGAGCAGTTCTTC.

This chain connects TRBV28 to TRBJ1-4; TRBD1 is a possible D gene (6 bases). The CDR3 covers 15 residues. V was clipped by 5 bases and J by 4 bases, with 14 bases between them. The germline V gene has CDR1 MDHEN and CDR2 SYDVKM. CDR3 amino acids: CASSTRQESNEKLFF. CDR3 nucleotides: TGTGCCAGCAGTACCCGACAGGAGAGTAATGAAAAACTGTTTTTT. The variable domain in full, with the rest retrieved from reference TRBV28 and TRBJ1-4, is DVKVTQSSRYLVKRTGEKVFLECVQDMDHENMFWYRQDPGLGLRLIYFSYDVKMKEKGDIPEGYSVSREKKERFSLILESASTNQTSMYLCASSTRQESNEKLFFGSGTQLSVL.